Following are 11 T cell receptor beta chains from one sample sequenced in a study of shared clonotypes between healthy human individuals. The repertoire was sequenced with immunoSEQ multiplex PCR; TCRdb's copy has only in-frame clones and lacks some. The repertoire holds some 1 million clones, with about 75% as singletons. The sample taken for sequencing was memory CD4+ T cells sorted from blood. Specified subset: CD45RA-negative fraction. Every receptor here comes from a man aged 18 to 35 in good health.

The J gene is TRBJ1-2, the V gene TRBV5-8; D gene unclear. Trimming pared 3 bases from V and 2 bases from J, leaving 11 bases between. CDR1 and CDR2 (germline): SGHTS, YDEGEE. The CDR3 has 14 amino acids. CDR3 nucleotide sequence: TGTGCCAGCAGCTCTCCTCCCCAGAACTATGGCTACACCTTC. This translates into CASSSPPQNYGYTF.

The chain is built from TRBV6-5 and TRBJ2-1, with D possibly being TRBD1 or TRBD2 (5 bases each). The CDR3 runs to 15 residues. The V gene's germline CDR1 is MNHEY and CDR2 SVGAGI. V shed 2 bases and J shed 14 bases, with 22 bases lying between them. This chain's CDR3 is CASSYGDGSNSKKFF. CDR3 sequence (DNA): TGTGCCAGCAGTTACGGGGACGGTTCGAATTCAAAGAAGTTCTTC.

The V gene is TRBV30, the J gene TRBJ2-1, with D tentatively TRBD2 (6 bases). V lost 5 bases to trimming and J lost 4 bases, with 12 bases between them. CDR1 is GTSNPN and CDR2 is SVGIG in the germline V gene (reference sequence). CDR3 length equals 13 residues. The CDR3 region has the DNA TGTGCCTGGGTGGCTAGCGAGTACAATGAGCAGTTCTTC. This encodes CAWVASEYNEQFF. The full variable domain, completed using reference TRBV30 and TRBJ2-1, is SQTIHQWPATLVQPVGSPLSLECTVEGTSNPNLYWYRQAAGRGLQLLFYSVGIGQISSEVPQNLSASRPQDRQFILSSKKLLLSDSGFYLCAWVASEYNEQFFGPGTRLTVL.

The chain couples TRBV5-6 to TRBJ2-7; possibly TRBD1 for D (6 bases). CDR1 and CDR2 from the germline V gene are SGHDT and YYEEEE. CDR3 length equals 14 residues. Trimming removed 0 bases at V and 5 bases at J, with 12 bases between. The CDR3 nucleotides are TGTGCCAGCAGCTTGGGGGACCGGACAGACGAGCAGTACTTC. It specifies CASSLGDRTDEQYF. The variable domain in full, with the rest retrieved from reference TRBV5-6 and TRBJ2-7, is DAGVTQSPTHLIKTRGQQVTLRCSPKSGHDTVSWYQQALGQGPQFIFQYYEEEERQRGNFPDRFSGHQFPNYSSELNVNALLLGDSALYLCASSLGDRTDEQYFGPGTRLTVT.

This clone showed up just a few times. This chain uses TRBV7-3 with TRBJ2-1; 8 bases agree with TRBD2. Trimming took 5 bases from V and 9 from J; bases not matched to a gene: 12. Germline-derived CDR1 and CDR2 are SGHTA and FQGTGA. This CDR3 has 15 amino acids. CDR3 loop: CASSRSGTSWGEQFF. The CDR3 nucleotides are TGTGCCAGCAGCCGATCCGGGACTAGTTGGGGTGAGCAGTTCTTC.

The genes are TRBV14 and TRBJ1-1, with no clear D. The CDR3 runs to 17 residues. Germline CDR1 SGHDN, CDR2 FVKESK. V was cut by 0 bases and J by 0 bases, with 14 bases left in between. The CDR3 reads CASSQDFSPGMNTEAFF. The CDR3 DNA reads TGTGCCAGCAGCCAAGATTTCTCCCCGGGGATGAACACTGAAGCTTTCTTT.

The table lists this clone with a count of one. CDR3 DNA: TGTGCCAGCACTTCCTACAATGAGCAGTTCTTC. Translation: CASTSYNEQFF. The genes are TRBV5-6 and TRBJ2-1, with D uncertain. V lost 6 bases, J lost 1 base, and 2 bases lay in between. CDR3 length equals 11 residues. In germline, CDR1 is SGHDT, CDR2 YYEEEE.

The chain is built from TRBV7-2 and TRBJ2-1; TRBD2 aligns across 7 bases. The V gene's germline CDR1 is SGHTA and CDR2 FQGNSA. The CDR3 runs 14 residues. After removal of 6 bases from V and 2 bases from J, the junction contained 4 bases not matched to a gene. As DNA, the CDR3 is TGTGCCAGCAGAGATCGGGGGGCCTACAATGAGCAGTTCTTC. It translates to CASRDRGAYNEQFF.

About this clone: Other nucleotide sequences in the sample specify the same CDR3. The chain links TRBV14 to TRBJ1-2, with unresolved D. This CDR3 comprises 13 residues. CDR1 is SGHDN and CDR2 is FVKESK in the germline V gene. V was shortened by 0 bases and J by 2 bases, with 4 bases between the two germline ends. The CDR3 nucleotides are TGTGCCAGCAGCCAAGATCTAAACTATGGCTACACCTTC. Translated, it gives CASSQDLNYGYTF.

The chain employs TRBV27 and TRBJ2-3, with TRBD2 identical over 7 bases. The CDR3 runs 16 residues. V lost 0 bases and J lost 6; bases outside the gene matches: 9. Germline CDR1 MNHEY, CDR2 SMNVEV (reference sequence). CDR3 coding DNA: TGTGCCAGCAGTTTATCTTGGACTAGTGGTTACGATACGCAGTATTTT. It is translated as CASSLSWTSGYDTQYF.

The V gene is TRBV7-3, the J gene TRBJ2-3, with D unresolved. The CDR3 length is 15 residues. V was shortened by 6 bases and J by 2 bases, with 15 bases between the two germline ends. The germline V gene encodes CDR1 SGHTA and CDR2 FQGTGA. The CDR3 spells CASRTGPSSTDTQYF. CDR3 coding DNA: TGTGCCAGCAGGACCGGGCCGTCCTCCACAGATACGCAGTATTTT.